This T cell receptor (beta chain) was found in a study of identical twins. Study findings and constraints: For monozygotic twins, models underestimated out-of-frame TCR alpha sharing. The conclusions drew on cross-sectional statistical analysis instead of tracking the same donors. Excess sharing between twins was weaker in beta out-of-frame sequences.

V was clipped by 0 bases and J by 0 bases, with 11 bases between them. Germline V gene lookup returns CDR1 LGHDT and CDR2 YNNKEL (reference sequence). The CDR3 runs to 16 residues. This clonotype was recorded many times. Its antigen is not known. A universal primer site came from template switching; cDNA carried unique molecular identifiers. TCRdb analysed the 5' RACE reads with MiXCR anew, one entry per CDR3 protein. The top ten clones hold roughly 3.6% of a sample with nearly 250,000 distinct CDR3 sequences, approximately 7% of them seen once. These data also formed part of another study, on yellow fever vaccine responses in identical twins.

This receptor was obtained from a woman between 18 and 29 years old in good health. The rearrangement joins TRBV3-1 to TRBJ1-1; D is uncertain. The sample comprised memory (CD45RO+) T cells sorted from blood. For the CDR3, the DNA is TGTGCCAGCAGCCAAGATTTCGGCAGGATGAACACTGAAGCTTTCTTT. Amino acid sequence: CASSQDFGRMNTEAFF.